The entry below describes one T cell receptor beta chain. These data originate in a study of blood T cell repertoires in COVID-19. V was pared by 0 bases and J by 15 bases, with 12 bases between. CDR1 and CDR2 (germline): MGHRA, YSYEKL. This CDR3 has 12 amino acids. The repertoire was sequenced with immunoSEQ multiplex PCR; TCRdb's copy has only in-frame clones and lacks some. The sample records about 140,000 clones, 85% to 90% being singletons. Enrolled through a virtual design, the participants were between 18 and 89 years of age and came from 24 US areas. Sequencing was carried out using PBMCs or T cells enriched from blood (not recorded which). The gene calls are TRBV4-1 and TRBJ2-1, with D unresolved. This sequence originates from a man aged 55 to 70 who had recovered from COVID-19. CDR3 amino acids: CASSQEAARRFF. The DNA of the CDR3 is TGCGCCAGCAGCCAAGAGGCAGCCAGGCGGTTCTTC.